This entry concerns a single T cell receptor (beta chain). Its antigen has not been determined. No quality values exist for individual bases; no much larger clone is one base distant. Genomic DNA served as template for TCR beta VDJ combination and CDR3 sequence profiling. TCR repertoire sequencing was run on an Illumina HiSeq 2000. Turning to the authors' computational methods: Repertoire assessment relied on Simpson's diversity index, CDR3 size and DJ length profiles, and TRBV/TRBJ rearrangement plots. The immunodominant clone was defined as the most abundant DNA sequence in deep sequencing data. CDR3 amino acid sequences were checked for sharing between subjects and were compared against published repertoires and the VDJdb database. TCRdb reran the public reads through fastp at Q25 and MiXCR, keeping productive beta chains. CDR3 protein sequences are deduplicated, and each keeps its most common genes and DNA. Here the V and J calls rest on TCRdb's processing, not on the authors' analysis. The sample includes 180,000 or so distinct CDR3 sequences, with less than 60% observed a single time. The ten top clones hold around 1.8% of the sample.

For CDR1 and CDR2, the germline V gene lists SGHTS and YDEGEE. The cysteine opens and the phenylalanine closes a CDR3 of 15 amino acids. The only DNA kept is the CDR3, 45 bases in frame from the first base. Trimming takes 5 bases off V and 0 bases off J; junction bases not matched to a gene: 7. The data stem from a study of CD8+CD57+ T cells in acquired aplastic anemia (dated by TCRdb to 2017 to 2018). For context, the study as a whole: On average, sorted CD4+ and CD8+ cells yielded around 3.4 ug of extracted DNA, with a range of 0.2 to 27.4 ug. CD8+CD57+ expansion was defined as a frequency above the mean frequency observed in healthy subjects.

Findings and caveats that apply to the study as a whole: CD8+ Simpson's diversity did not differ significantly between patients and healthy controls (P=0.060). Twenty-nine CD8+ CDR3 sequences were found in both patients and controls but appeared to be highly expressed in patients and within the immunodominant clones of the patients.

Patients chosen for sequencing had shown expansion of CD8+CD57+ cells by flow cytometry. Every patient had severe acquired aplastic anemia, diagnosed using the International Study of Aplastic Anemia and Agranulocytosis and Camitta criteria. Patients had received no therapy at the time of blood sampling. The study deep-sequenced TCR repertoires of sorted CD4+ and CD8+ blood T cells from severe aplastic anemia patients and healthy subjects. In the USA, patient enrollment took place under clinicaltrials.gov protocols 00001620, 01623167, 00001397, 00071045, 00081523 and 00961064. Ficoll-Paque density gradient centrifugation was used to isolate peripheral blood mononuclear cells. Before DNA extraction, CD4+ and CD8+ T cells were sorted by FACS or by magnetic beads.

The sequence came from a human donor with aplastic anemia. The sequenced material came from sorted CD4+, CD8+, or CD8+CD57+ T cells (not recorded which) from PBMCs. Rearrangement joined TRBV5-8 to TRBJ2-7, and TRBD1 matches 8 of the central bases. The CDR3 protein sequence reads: CASSSDRVYSYEQYF. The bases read TGTGCCAGCAGTTCGGACAGGGTGTACTCCTACGAGCAGTACTTC. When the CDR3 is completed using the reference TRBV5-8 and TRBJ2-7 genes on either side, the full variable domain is EAGVTQSPTHLIKTRGQQATLRCSPISGHTSVYWYQQALGLGLQFLLWYDEGEERNRGNFPPRFSGRQFPNYSSELNVNALELEDSALYLCASSSDRVYSYEQYFGPGTRLTVT.